This T cell receptor beta chain derives from a study of cytomegalovirus exposure and HLA in healthy donors. Assay: immunoSEQ multiplex PCR; the TCRdb copy retains only in-frame clones and omits some. This repertoire shows 200,000 or so clones, more than 65% found once; its top ten account for over 10%. The CDR3 length is 15 residues. Germline assignment: CDR1 SGHNT and CDR2 YYREEE (reference sequence). Unmatched junction bases numbered 9, after V lost 5 bases and J lost 6 bases. Source material: PBMCs. This TCR derives from a woman aged 25-40 years in good health and CMV-seropositive. The chain is built from TRBV5-4 and TRBJ2-3, with 10 bases aligning to TRBD1. CDR3 sequence (DNA): TGTGCCAGCAGTTGGGACAGGGGAGTTTCGGATACGCAGTATTTT. Translation: CASSWDRGVSDTQYF.